This T cell receptor (beta chain) was sequenced in a study of regulatory T cells in long-lasting Graves disease. Overall study findings and caveats: Persistent Graves' patients showed less TCR diversity than newly diagnosed ones. Persistent disease exhibited a predilection for TRBV28, TRBJ1-2 and TRBJ2-5. New patients shared 800 to 1,000 public clonotypes, and persistent patients shared more, with about 2,500.

The authors built TCR beta libraries using iRepertoire HTBI primers and Arm-PCR of CDR3 regions. Each CDR3 protein is one row after TCRdb ran MiXCR on the multiplex PCR reads. Among 600,000 to 800,000 distinct CDR3 sequences listed, approximately 29% were seen once. J lost 4 bases, V lost 4 bases, and 2 bases had no gene match. Germline V CDR1 and CDR2: SNHLY, FYNNEI. There are 13 residues in the CDR3. Time point: persistent/refractory GD, antithyroid drugs over 5 years with positive TRAb. PBMCs were the source of the RNA used for TCR sequencing. Patients of an endocrinology department in Xi'an, China, were included. Only a few counts were recorded for this clonotype. Its antigen is undetermined.

The material sequenced was peripheral blood mononuclear cells (PBMCs), taken when the disease was refractory, from a patient treated with antithyroid drugs. The chain joins TRBV2 to TRBJ1-2, with 8 nucleotides matching TRBD1. This sequence was found in a female donor with Graves disease. The DNA of the CDR3 is TGTGCCAGCAGTGGGACAGGGCCCTATGGCTACACCTTC. Translation gives CASSGTGPYGYTF.